This TCR beta chain emerged from a study of cytomegalovirus exposure and HLA in healthy donors. Regarding the study as a whole: In a later analysis, TCR beta V- and J-gene trimming was associated with a missense DCLRE1C variant. Later analysis suggested links between common viral pathogens and several top significant clusters.

CDR3 length equals 13 residues. Germline values: CDR1 SGHTA, CDR2 FQGNSA. Between the trimmed V and J ends, which lost 1 base and 4 bases, there was a span of 7 bases. Remarks on this clone: The antigen remains unidentified.

Primers included in the PCR were 60 Vbeta and 13 Jbeta primers. Sequencing was performed with immunoSEQ multiplex PCR; in TCRdb, only in-frame clones are kept and a portion is missing. The sample shows roughly 170,000 clones, under 80% of them seen only once. The V call is TRBV7-2, the J call TRBJ1-2; tentatively, D is TRBD1 (6 bases). Sequenced material: PBMCs. The clonotype was recovered from a woman between 45 and 65 years old in good health and CMV-seropositive. The CDR3 nucleotides read TGTGCCAGCAGCTTAGGGGACATCTATGGCTACACCTTC. Protein product: CASSLGDIYGYTF.